The 5 T cell receptor beta chains presented below share a single source sample, sequenced in a study of blood T cells in healthy people across ages. A second PCR of roughly 6 to 12 cycles used a sample-barcoded 5' primer and a J-beta primer mix. TCRdb re-analysed the 5' RACE reads in MiXCR, keeping a single row per CDR3 protein. The sample lists 1.5 million to 2 million distinct CDR3 sequences, approximately 30% occurring once. The specimen was blood. The receptor source for this set is a woman aged 25 to 39 in good health.

This clonotype was observed many times. The V call is TRBV20-1, the J call TRBJ2-7; TRBD2 aligns across 8 bases. The CDR3 sequence is 15 residues long. Germline trimming cut 1 base from V and 2 bases from J; bases unmatched to any gene: 7. Germline V gene lookup returns CDR1 DFQATT and CDR2 SNEGSKA (reference sequence). Here the CDR3 DNA reads TGCAGTGCTAGAGGGTCTCCGGGACTAGCCTACGAGCAGTACTTC. It yields the protein CSARGSPGLAYEQYF.

At least ten counts were recorded for this clonotype. CDR3 sequence reads: CASSLDPVNNEQFF. For the CDR3, the DNA is TGCGCCAGCAGCTTGGATCCGGTGAACAATGAGCAGTTCTTC. The gene calls are TRBV5-1 and TRBJ2-1, with D unresolved. The V end lost 0 bases, the J end lost 5 bases, and 9 bases lay between the germline ends. The length of the CDR3 is 14 residues. CDR1 and CDR2 from the germline V gene are SGHRS and YFSETQ.

This clonotype turned up a few times. The V and J genes are TRBV5-1 and TRBJ2-5, with D possibly matching TRBD1 (6 bases). The V end lost 4 bases, the J end lost 4 bases, and 14 bases lay between the germline ends. CDR1 SGHRS and CDR2 YFSETQ come from the germline V gene. This CDR3 spans 14 amino acids. The CDR3 DNA reads as TGCGCCAGCAGCCCGTCAGGGGATATAGAGACCCAGTACTTC. Translation: CASSPSGDIETQYF. The variable domain in full, with the rest retrieved from reference TRBV5-1 and TRBJ2-5, is KAGVTQTPRYLIKTRGQQVTLSCSPISGHRSVSWYQQTPGQGLQFLFEYFSETQRNKGNFPGRFSGRQFSNSRSEMNVSTLELGDSALYLCASSPSGDIETQYFGPGTRLLVL.

This clonotype showed up just a few times. The CDR3 region has the DNA TGTGCCAGCAGCCGGACAGGGTCAACTAATGAAAAACTGTTTTTT. Amino acid sequence: CASSRTGSTNEKLFF. V gene TRBV3-1 combines with J gene TRBJ1-4, with 8 bases fitting TRBD1. J was trimmed by 0 bases and V by 4 bases; bases with no gene match: 1. CDR1 and CDR2 (germline): LGHDT, YNNKEL (reference sequence). This CDR3 is 15 amino acids long.

V and J are TRBV2 and TRBJ1-5; 7 bases line up with TRBD1. This CDR3 spans 16 amino acids. CDR1 SNHLY and CDR2 FYNNEI come from the germline V gene. V gave up 1 base and J gave up 0 bases; unmatched junction bases: 3. CDR3 amino acids: CASSEEGALSNQPQHF. DNA of the CDR3: TGTGCCAGCAGTGAAGAGGGGGCTCTTAGCAATCAGCCCCAGCATTTT.